Below, 3 T cell receptor beta chains from the same sample are listed, as sequenced in a study of T cell repertoires in cytomegalovirus infection. These receptors' targets are unknown. One entry per CDR3 protein results from TCRdb running MiXCR on the reads. The sample comprises 640,000 or so distinct CDR3 sequences, 30% to 40% of which are singletons, and 15% to 20% rests with the top ten. Specimen: cultured PBMCs, collected from culture after CMV antigen stimulation. The receptor source for this set is a human donor in good health (CMV status not recorded). Some clones in this sample may be carry-over from other donors' samples.

The chain carries TRBV6-2 or TRBV6-3 and TRBJ2-7; a weak D match, TRBD1 (6 bases). This CDR3 is 13 amino acids long. V lost 6 bases to trimming and J lost 4 bases, with 13 bases between them. Germline CDR1 MNHEY, CDR2 SVGEGT. The CDR3 nucleotides read TGTGCCAGCAGCTGGGGGACACCTTACGAGCAGTACTTC. This gives the protein CASSWGTPYEQYF.

This clonotype was detected a few times. The chain carries TRBV7-8 and TRBJ1-1, with D maybe TRBD1 (5 bases). Germline assignment: CDR1 SGHVS and CDR2 FQNEAQ. CDR3 size: 15 residues. The V end lost 2 bases, the J end lost 4 bases, and 14 bases lay between the germline ends. The CDR3 spells CASSLFEAGGTEAFF. CDR3 in DNA: TGTGCCAGCAGCTTATTTGAGGCGGGGGGCACTGAAGCTTTCTTT.

The chain has TRBV6-2 or TRBV6-3 and TRBJ2-5; a weak D match, TRBD1 (5 bases). Per the germline V gene, CDR1 is MNHEY and CDR2 is SVGEGT. This CDR3 has 13 residues. Trimming removed 2 bases at V and 5 bases at J, with 9 bases between. The CDR3: CASSYQGTETQYF. The CDR3 DNA reads TGTGCCAGCAGTTACCAGGGTACGGAGACCCAGTACTTC.